The T cell receptor beta chain under discussion was sequenced for a study of T cells after yellow fever vaccination. Points from the study as a whole: After the booster, approximately 96% of CD4 and more than 75% of CD8 primary-response clones were re-detected. High-abundance clonotypes from the bulk population could contaminate FACS-sorted repertoires.

On this clonotype itself: Antigen specificity is unknown.

A universal primer site and UMIs were added as TCR cDNA was made by 5'RACE template switching. Via MiXCR, TCRdb re-called the 5' RACE reads, giving one row per CDR3 protein. The sample lists around 320,000 distinct CDR3 sequences, approximately 4.5% occurring once. The receptor's source is a man younger than 35 who received the YFV17D yellow fever vaccine. The sequences come from PBMCs, collected 15 days after the yellow fever booster vaccination.

CDR3 coding DNA: TGCGCCAGCAGCCAACCCGGAACAGGGACTGAAGCTTTCTTT. It yields the protein CASSQPGTGTEAFF. The V call is TRBV4-1, the J call TRBJ1-1; D is possibly TRBD1 (6 bases). The V end was cut by 2 bases, the J end by 5 bases, with 12 bases between. This CDR3 spans 14 amino acids. Germline assignment: CDR1 MGHRA and CDR2 YSYEKL.